What follows are 26 T cell receptor beta chains derived from one specimen sequenced in a study of technical replicates of blood from four donors. Profiled with immunoSEQ multiplex PCR; TCRdb holds only in-frame clones, not every one. The table has 80,000 to 95,000 clones, 90% to 97% seen once. The material sequenced was T cells isolated from PBMCs. The source of these receptors is a human donor in good health.

The chain links TRBV19 to TRBJ2-3; 8 positions agree with TRBD1. This CDR3 has 14 amino acids. V lost 1 base and J lost 3; bases outside the gene matches: 0. Per germline, CDR1 LNHDA and CDR2 SQIVND (reference sequence). As DNA, the CDR3 is TGTGCCAGTAGTATAGGACAGGGGACAGATACGCAGTATTTT. It encodes CASSIGQGTDTQYF.

This clone was seen a single time. V gene TRBV6-5 combines with J gene TRBJ2-1; maybe TRBD2 (5 bases). There are 13 residues in the CDR3. Germline V lookup: CDR1 MNHEY, CDR2 SVGAGI. V was pared by 5 bases and J by 6 bases, with 11 bases between. The CDR3 is CASSQTRINEQFF. The CDR3 DNA is TGTGCCAGCAGTCAAACTAGAATCAATGAGCAGTTCTTC.

This chain links TRBV5-1 with TRBJ1-2; maybe TRBD1 (6 bases). The CDR3 is made up of 17 amino acids. Trimming took off 3 bases at V and 0 bases at J, with 18 bases between the two ends. Germline CDR1 is SGHRS and CDR2 is YFSETQ. The CDR3 loop reads CASSSTPWTAANYGYTF. As DNA, the CDR3 is TGCGCCAGCAGCTCGACCCCCTGGACAGCTGCTAACTATGGCTACACCTTC.

This chain uses TRBV5-1 with TRBJ2-3, with a tentative D call TRBD1 (5 bases). The germline V gene encodes CDR1 SGHRS and CDR2 YFSETQ. This CDR3 contains 15 residues. Deletions cut 0 bases from V and 0 bases from J, with 8 bases between. CDR3 nucleotides: TGCGCCAGCAGCTTGGATGGACATAGCACAGATACGCAGTATTTT. Translated, it gives CASSLDGHSTDTQYF. Looking up the rest from reference TRBV5-1 and TRBJ2-3 gives the full variable domain: KAGVTQTPRYLIKTRGQQVTLSCSPISGHRSVSWYQQTPGQGLQFLFEYFSETQRNKGNFPGRFSGRQFSNSRSEMNVSTLELGDSALYLCASSLDGHSTDTQYFGPGTRLTVL.

The chain couples TRBV7-3 to TRBJ2-6; TRBD1 aligns across 10 bases. The germline V gene encodes CDR1 SGHTA and CDR2 FQGTGA. The length of the CDR3 is 20 residues. The V gene end was trimmed by 5 bases and the J gene end by 1 base; junction bases not matched to a gene: 14. CDR3 region: CASSPGLGRQGASGANVLTF. The CDR3 nucleotides are TGTGCCAGCAGCCCAGGGTTAGGGAGACAGGGGGCTTCTGGGGCCAACGTCCTGACTTTC.

The chain has TRBV5-6 and TRBJ2-1; a possible D gene is TRBD2 (6 bases). The V end lost 7 bases, the J end lost 10 bases, and 15 bases lay between the germline ends. This CDR3 is 12 amino acids long. Germline V CDR1 and CDR2: SGHDT, YYEEEE. CDR3 bases: TGTGCCAGCCACCATCCCGGGAGCGAGCAGTTCTTC. This encodes CASHHPGSEQFF. Full variable domain (missing parts from reference TRBV5-6 and TRBJ2-1): DAGVTQSPTHLIKTRGQQVTLRCSPKSGHDTVSWYQQALGQGPQFIFQYYEEEERQRGNFPDRFSGHQFPNYSSELNVNALLLGDSALYLCASHHPGSEQFFGPGTRLTVL.

The chain uses TRBV9 and TRBJ2-1; D unresolved. The CDR3 totals 14 residues. CDR1 is SGDLS and CDR2 is YYNGEE in the germline V gene. V lost 0 bases, J lost 4 bases, and 8 bases lay in between. The CDR3 coding sequence is TGTGCCAGCAGCGTAGGTGGGCAGTACAATGAGCAGTTCTTC. It translates to CASSVGGQYNEQFF.

This clone was observed a single time. This sequence joins TRBV19 and TRBJ2-7; TRBD1 matches at 10 bases. CDR3 length: 16 residues. Per germline, CDR1 LNHDA and CDR2 SQIVND (reference sequence). V lost 3 bases to trimming and J lost 4 bases; unmatched junction nucleotides: 9. The CDR3 here is CASSISGQGGVYEQYF. DNA for the CDR3: TGTGCCAGTAGTATCTCTGGACAGGGGGGGGTGTACGAGCAGTACTTC. The complete variable domain, with remaining parts taken from reference TRBV19 and TRBJ2-7, reads DGGITQSPKYLFRKEGQNVTLSCEQNLNHDAMYWYRQDPGQGLRLIYYSQIVNDFQKGDIAEGYSVSREKKESFPLTVTSAQKNPTAFYLCASSISGQGGVYEQYFGPGTRLTVT.

A remark on this clone: Within the sample, other DNA sequences also encode this same CDR3. V usage is TRBV19 and J usage is TRBJ2-3, with TRBD1 identical over 11 bases. Germline CDR1 is LNHDA and CDR2 is SQIVND (reference sequence). V shed 1 base and J 6 bases; nucleotides not matched to a gene: 6. The CDR3 totals 16 residues. The CDR3 loop is CASSIGGTGGSDTQYF. The CDR3 nucleotides are TGTGCCAGTAGTATAGGCGGGACAGGGGGTTCGGATACGCAGTATTTT.

V and J are TRBV7-9 and TRBJ2-1, with D perhaps TRBD2 (6 bases). The CDR3 has 16 amino acids. Germline CDR1 reads SEHNR; CDR2 reads FQNEAQ (reference sequence). V was shortened by 0 bases and J by 5 bases, with 14 bases between the two germline ends. The CDR3, as DNA: TGTGCCAGCAGCTTAGCGCTTGGGACTCGAAACAATGAGCAGTTCTTC. It specifies CASSLALGTRNNEQFF.

The chain recombines TRBV6-4 with TRBJ2-5; D call uncertain. The CDR3 runs to 11 residues. Germline lookup yields CDR1 MRHNA and CDR2 SNTAGT. Trimming stripped 6 bases from V and 2 bases from J, with 4 bases between. CDR3 DNA: TGTGCCAGCAGCTTGCAAGAGACCCAGTACTTC. It yields the protein CASSLQETQYF.

This chain uses TRBV5-1 with TRBJ2-7, with 7 bases fitting TRBD1. In germline, CDR1 is SGHRS, CDR2 YFSETQ. The V and J ends lost 6 bases and 3 bases, in that order; junction bases with no gene match: 12. The length of the CDR3 is 15 residues. The CDR3 region has the DNA TGCGCCAGCAACATGGGACAGACCCCATTCTACGAGCAGTACTTC. As protein: CASNMGQTPFYEQYF.

The V gene is TRBV7-9, the J gene TRBJ2-7; no clear D gene. In germline, CDR1 is SEHNR, CDR2 FQNEAQ (reference sequence). Trimming took off 1 base at V and 3 bases at J, with 4 bases between the two ends. This CDR3 has 12 amino acids. CDR3 loop: CASSLVIYEQYF. The CDR3, as DNA: TGTGCCAGCAGCTTAGTCATCTACGAGCAGTACTTC.

J is TRBJ2-7 and V is TRBV7-9, with 10 bases matching TRBD1. V dropped 5 bases and J dropped 6; count of bases not matched to a gene: 13. CDR1 and CDR2 from the germline V gene are SEHNR and FQNEAQ (reference sequence). The CDR3 spans 16 residues. In nucleotides, the CDR3 is TGTGCCAGCAGCCCACGGGGACAGGGGAAAGGAACCGAGCAGTACTTC. It translates to CASSPRGQGKGTEQYF. The entire variable domain, with the rest obtained from reference TRBV7-9 and TRBJ2-7, is as follows: DTGVSQNPRHKITKRGQNVTFRCDPISEHNRLYWYRQTLGQGPEFLTYFQNEAQLEKSRLLSDRFSAERPKGSFSTLEIQRTEQGDSAMYLCASSPRGQGKGTEQYFGPGTRLTVT.

This chain uses TRBV5-4 with TRBJ2-3, with 7 bases aligning to TRBD2. The ends lost 2 bases at V and 0 bases at J; junction bases unmatched: 6. The CDR3 totals 16 residues. In germline, CDR1 is SGHNT, CDR2 YYREEE (reference sequence). CDR3 coding DNA: TGTGCCAGCAGCTTCGCGGGGGACCGAAGCACAGATACGCAGTATTTT. As protein: CASSFAGDRSTDTQYF.

This clone was found once. CDR3 nucleotides: TGTGCCAGCAGTGAAGGGCGGGAGGTCGACGAGCAGTACTTC. Encoded protein: CASSEGREVDEQYF. The rearrangement uses TRBV6-1 and TRBJ2-7; 8 bases match TRBD2. This CDR3 region has 14 residues. CDR1 and CDR2 (germline): MNHNS, SASEGT. Trimming cost V 1 base and J 5 bases; bases outside gene matches: 4.

The chain links TRBV6-5 to TRBJ2-2, with a weak D call TRBD1 (5 bases). CDR3 size: 16 residues. Germline CDR1 is MNHEY and CDR2 is SVGAGI. Between the trimmed V and J ends, which lost 2 bases and 6 bases, there was a span of 16 bases. In nucleotides, the CDR3 is TGTGCCAGCAGTTACCTCCCTAGGGGCGCTTCCGGGGAGCTGTTTTTT. Its protein is CASSYLPRGASGELFF.

About this clone: Other DNA sequences of this sample code for an identical CDR3. The chain couples TRBV6-5 to TRBJ2-7, with unresolved D. The germline V and J ends were trimmed by 5 bases and 6 bases, with 8 bases remaining between them. CDR1 and CDR2 (germline): MNHEY, SVGAGI. The CDR3 is 11 amino acids. The chain's CDR3 is CASSLGGEQYF. In DNA form, the CDR3 reads TGTGCCAGCAGTCTAGGCGGCGAGCAGTACTTC.

The genes are TRBV7-9 and TRBJ2-1, with 9 positions matching TRBD2. The CDR3 is 15 amino acids. The J segment lost 9 bases and the V segment lost 2 bases, leaving 8 bases of the junction unmatched. Germline loops: CDR1 SEHNR, CDR2 FQNEAQ (reference sequence). The CDR3 here is CASSLRREGLREQFF. CDR3 nucleotide sequence: TGTGCCAGCAGCTTACGGCGGGAGGGCCTCCGTGAGCAGTTCTTC.

V usage is TRBV18 and J usage is TRBJ2-1, with D tentatively TRBD1 (6 bases). V lost 0 bases to trimming and J lost 4 bases, with 16 bases between them. Germline-derived CDR1 and CDR2 are KGHSH and LQKENI. The CDR3 length is 17 residues. The CDR3 DNA reads TGTGCCAGCTCACCACCGAACAGGGCTACTTTATACAATGAGCAGTTCTTC. Amino acid sequence: CASSPPNRATLYNEQFF.

The V call is TRBV6-1, the J call TRBJ2-7; perhaps TRBD2 as D (5 bases). Looked up from germline, CDR1 is MNHNS and CDR2 is SASEGT. CDR3 length equals 15 residues. V was pared by 0 bases and J by 2 bases, with 11 bases between. CDR3 sequence reads: CASSEAPSGAYEQYF. CDR3 in DNA: TGTGCCAGCAGTGAAGCCCCCAGCGGAGCCTACGAGCAGTACTTC.

This clone was recorded once. The chain couples TRBV6-5 to TRBJ1-5, with D possibly TRBD1 on 5 matching bases. CDR3 length: 15 residues. V lost 0 bases to trimming and J lost 6 bases, with 12 bases between them. The germline V gene encodes CDR1 MNHEY and CDR2 SVGAGI. CDR3: CASSYSGGEGQPQHF. The CDR3 bases are TGTGCCAGCAGTTACTCGGGGGGTGAAGGTCAGCCCCAGCATTTT.

The V call is TRBV2, the J call TRBJ2-1; 11 bases are a match to TRBD2. This CDR3 is built from 16 residues. CDR1 and CDR2 from the germline V gene are SNHLY and FYNNEI. V dropped 5 bases and J dropped 4; count of bases not matched to a gene: 7. CDR3 nucleotide sequence: TGTGCCAGCAGTAATGAGGGGACTAGCGGATACAATGAGCAGTTCTTC. Translated, it gives CASSNEGTSGYNEQFF.

V usage is TRBV18 and J usage is TRBJ2-7; 8 bases fit TRBD2. The CDR3 sequence is 14 residues long. The germline V gene has CDR1 KGHSH and CDR2 LQKENI. With 3 bases clipped from V and 1 base from J, the junction kept 2 bases outside the gene matches. Here the CDR3 reads CASSPASGSYEQYF. CDR3 in DNA: TGTGCCAGCTCACCCGCTAGCGGGTCCTACGAGCAGTACTTC.

This chain joins TRBV6-1 and TRBJ1-1; TRBD1 matches at 9 bases. The germline CDR1 and CDR2 sequences are MNHNS and SASEGT. V gave up 2 bases and J gave up 5 bases; unmatched junction bases: 6. The CDR3 is 15 residues long. In nucleotides, the CDR3 is TGTGCCAGCAGTGAAACCGGGACAGGGACTACTGAAGCTTTCTTT. Translating it yields CASSETGTGTTEAFF.

The V gene is TRBV2, the J gene TRBJ2-1, with TRBD2 identical over 8 bases. Looked up from germline, CDR1 is SNHLY and CDR2 is FYNNEI. The J segment lost 5 bases and the V segment lost 8 bases, leaving 8 bases of the junction unmatched. This CDR3 comprises 14 residues. The CDR3 DNA reads as TGTGCCAGCGAGGAGACGGGAGGGGACAATGAGCAGTTCTTC. Translated, it gives CASEETGGDNEQFF.